Listed below are T cell receptor beta chains from one sample, sequenced in a study of blood T cell repertoires in COVID-19. Data came from immunoSEQ multiplex PCR; TCRdb stores just in-frame clones and leaves some out. The repertoire holds about 92,000 clones, with roughly 80% as singletons. The sequenced material came from peripheral blood. All receptors come from a woman between 70 and 85 years old with acute or convalescent COVID-19. Each CDR3 is given with its conserved first and last residue. D genes are given only for firm matches. Rows give clone size only sometimes, using once, few, many, or a class for an expanded clone.

>TRBV7-3|.|.|TRBJ2-5
TGTGCCAGCAGCTTCCAGATCACAGAGACCCAGTACTTC
CASSFQITETQYF
>TRBV2|.|TRBD2|TRBJ2-2
TGTGCCAGCAGTGAACTAGCGGGGAACACCGGGGAGCTGTTTTTT
CASSELAGNTGELFF
>TRBV10-3|.|.|TRBJ2-7
TGTGCCATCAGTGAACTAGGAACATACGAGCAGTACTTC
CAISELGTYEQYF
>TRBV28|.|.|TRBJ1-2
TGTGCCAGCAGTTCTGACGAGGGCAGTGGCTACTATGGCTACACCTTC
CASSSDEGSGYYGYTF
>TRBV7-6|.|.|TRBJ2-3
TGTGCCAGCAGCACAGTCGCGGGTGGGACAGATACGCAGTATTTT
CASSTVAGGTDTQYF
>TRBV12-3/TRBV12-4|.|.|TRBJ2-5
TGTGCCAGCAGTCCCGGGACTTTGGAGACCCAGTACTTC
CASSPGTLETQYF
>TRBV6-1|.|.|TRBJ2-5
TGTGCCAGCAGTGAAAGTGCACATATCCAAGAGACCCAGTACTTC
CASSESAHIQETQYF
>TRBV19|.|TRBD2|TRBJ2-5
TGTGCCAGTAACCCAAGCAGCGGGAGAGGGGAGACCCAGTACTTC
CASNPSSGRGETQYF
>TRBV10-3|.|.|TRBJ1-5
TGTGCCATCTCGGCCCAGCATTTT
CAISAQHF
>TRBV18|many|TRBD1|TRBJ2-7
TGTGCCAGCTCACCCGCAGGGGGCGAGCAGTACTTC
CASSPAGGEQYF
>TRBV7-8|.|TRBD1|TRBJ1-4
TGTGCCAGCAGCCCTGGGACAGGGGGGCTTAATGAAAAACTGTTTTTT
CASSPGTGGLNEKLFF
>TRBV7-8|.|.|TRBJ1-2
TGTGCCAGCAGCTTAGTTTCAGGGGTCTATGGCTACACCTTC
CASSLVSGVYGYTF
>TRBV18|once|TRBD1|TRBJ1-2
TGTGCCAGCTCACCTGACAGGGTTAGTGGCTACACCTTC
CASSPDRVSGYTF
>TRBV3-1/TRBV3-2|.|.|TRBJ1-1
TGTGCCAGCAGCCAACGAATCGGGGGTCTCTCTGAAGCTTTCTTT
CASSQRIGGLSEAFF
>TRBV28|.|TRBD1|TRBJ1-5
TGTGCCAGCAGTAGCCCAGGGGGCTTAGGCAATCAGCCCCAGCATTTT
CASSSPGGLGNQPQHF
>TRBV29-1|.|.|TRBJ1-2
TGCAGCGTTGAAATGGAGACAGGCTATGGCTACACCTTC
CSVEMETGYGYTF
>TRBV5-6|.|TRBD1|TRBJ2-1
TGTGCCAGCAGCCACCCGGGACAGGCCTACAATGAGCAGTTCTTC
CASSHPGQAYNEQFF
>TRBV5-4|.|TRBD1|TRBJ1-6
TGTGCCAGCAGCTTGGGCGGGACAGGGGGTGGTTCACCCCTCCACTTT
CASSLGGTGGGSPLHF
>TRBV7-8|.|.|TRBJ2-3
TGTGCCTGCGCGGGAAACCTGGGAGATACGCAGTATTTT
CACAGNLGDTQYF
>TRBV7-9|.|.|TRBJ1-5
TGTGCCAGCAGCTCGGGGGGCTCCTCCCAGCATTTT
CASSSGGSSQHF
>TRBV19|.|.|TRBJ1-2
TGTGCCAGTACCCTAGTCGGGGGGCTCGGTGGCTACACCTTC
CASTLVGGLGGYTF
>TRBV7-3|.|.|TRBJ1-3
TGTGCCAGCAGCAAAGGGGGCTCTGGAAACACCATATATTTT
CASSKGGSGNTIYF
>TRBV9|.|.|TRBJ2-1
TGTGCCAGCAGCTCGAGGTTATCGGTCTCCTACAATGAGCAGTTCTTC
CASSSRLSVSYNEQFF